These T cell receptor beta chains were read from a single sample in a study of blood T cells in healthy people across ages. Via MiXCR, TCRdb re-called the 5' RACE reads, giving one row per CDR3 protein. Here the sample spans approximately 960,000 distinct CDR3 sequences, 25% to 30% being singletons. This same sample was also part of a study on T cells of mothers and their children.

Sequenced input: blood. The receptors were gathered from a woman in her forties in good health. The CDR3 runs from the conserved cysteine through the conserved F or W. A D gene is named only where the DNA matches it firmly. Clone size is shown for a subset of rows, as once, few, many or a class of expanded clone.

abundance	j_gene	d_gene	v_gene	CDR3aa	CDR3nt
once	TRBJ1-2	.	TRBV28	CASRGTLMGYTF	TGTGCCAGCAGAGGGACATTAATGGGCTACACCTTC
many	TRBJ1-5	.	TRBV5-6	CASSLGWGSTGNQPQHF	TGTGCCAGCAGCTTGGGTTGGGGGAGTACGGGCAATCAGCCCCAGCATTTT
few	TRBJ2-5	.	TRBV2	CASREHRVNGEETQYF	TGTGCCAGCAGGGAACACAGGGTCAATGGGGAAGAGACCCAGTACTTC
.	TRBJ1-1	.	TRBV7-8	CASSPWRGASNTEAFF	TGTGCCAGCAGCCCGTGGCGGGGTGCATCGAACACTGAAGCTTTCTTT
few	TRBJ1-1	TRBD1	TRBV15	CATSRGRTGPKNTEAFF	TGTGCCACCAGCAGAGGACGGACAGGGCCAAAAAACACTGAAGCTTTCTTT
many	TRBJ2-3	TRBD1	TRBV20-1	CSPLGGVDTDTQYF	TGCAGCCCGCTAGGGGGCGTGGATACAGATACGCAGTATTTT
many	TRBJ2-7	.	TRBV12-3/TRBV12-4	CASSKQAEQYF	TGTGCCAGCAGTAAACAGGCAGAGCAGTACTTC
.	TRBJ1-1	.	TRBV12-3/TRBV12-4	CASSLGMGSRRGAFF	TGTGCCAGCAGTTTGGGTATGGGGTCAAGACGAGGGGCTTTCTTT
.	TRBJ1-1	.	TRBV10-3	CAIGKGTEAFF	TGTGCCATTGGAAAGGGAACTGAAGCTTTCTTT
.	TRBJ2-1	TRBD1	TRBV4-1	CASTQGNEQFF	TGCGCCAGCACACAGGGGAATGAGCAGTTCTTC
many	TRBJ2-5	TRBD2	TRBV20-1	CSARGGGASETQYF	TGCAGTGCTAGAGGCGGGGGGGCCTCTGAGACCCAGTACTTC
.	TRBJ2-7	TRBD2	TRBV6-5	CASSYAGVEQYF	TGTGCCAGCAGTTACGCGGGGGTCGAGCAGTACTTC
few	TRBJ2-7	TRBD1	TRBV28	CATAEVGQGDEQYF	TGTGCCACAGCTGAGGTGGGACAGGGGGACGAGCAGTACTTC
few	TRBJ1-4	TRBD1	TRBV7-2	CASSPRTGGVQKLFF	TGTGCCAGCAGCCCTCGGACAGGGGGCGTTCAAAAACTGTTTTTT